These 25 T cell receptor beta chains were all obtained from the same sample, sequenced in a study of CD8 T cells in ankylosing spondylitis. TCRdb analysed the 5' RACE reads with MiXCR anew, one entry per CDR3 protein. Here the sample spans around 540,000 distinct CDR3 sequences, over 9.5% being singletons. General study findings and limits: Typical of ankylosing spondylitis blood, it appeared, was a TCR beta motif of under 10 highly homologous variants.

Their specific antigens are unknown. Sequenced: blood, either unsorted or a sorted T cell fraction (not recorded which). The receptors originated from a male donor with ankylosing spondylitis.

This rearrangement joins TRBV20-1 to TRBJ1-1; D uncertain. V lost 6 bases, J lost 4 bases, and 15 bases lay in between. The CDR3 loop spans 13 amino acids. From germline, CDR1 is DFQATT and CDR2 SNEGSKA (reference sequence). CDR3 bases: TGCAGTGCCACGGAGGACGCTTTCACTGAAGCTTTCTTT. Its translation is CSATEDAFTEAFF.

This clonotype was counted ten times or more. CDR3 in DNA: TGTGCCAGCAGCCCGGGACAGGGGAGCGAAAAACTGTTTTTT. It encodes CASSPGQGSEKLFF. The chain is built from TRBV7-8 and TRBJ1-4; TRBD1 aligns across 10 bases. The CDR3 is 14 amino acids. The germline V gene encodes CDR1 SGHVS and CDR2 FQNEAQ. V lost 5 bases to trimming and J lost 8 bases; unmatched junction nucleotides: 5.

V is TRBV6-1 and J is TRBJ2-1; D tentatively reads TRBD1 or TRBD2 (5 bases each). V shed 5 bases and J shed 7 bases, with 12 bases lying between them. This CDR3 spans 13 amino acids. In germline, CDR1 is MNHNS, CDR2 SASEGT. CDR3 residues: CASSRGPVNEQFF. CDR3 in DNA: TGTGCCAGCAGTCGGGGCCCTGTAAATGAGCAGTTCTTC.

The rearrangement links TRBV7-2 to TRBJ2-7; 7 bases map to TRBD2. J was trimmed by 3 bases and V by 3 bases; bases with no gene match: 8. This CDR3 region has 15 residues. Germline V gene data show CDR1 as SGHTA and CDR2 as FQGNSA. The DNA for the CDR3 is TGTGCCAGCAGCTTTGGCGGGAGCTTCATCTACGAGCAGTACTTC. It translates to CASSFGGSFIYEQYF.

Ten or more counts support this clonotype. The V call is TRBV12-3 or TRBV12-4, the J call TRBJ1-5; no definite D call. V lost 2 bases to trimming and J lost 1 base, with 6 bases between them. The CDR3 is 14 residues long. This CDR3 is CASSLLDSNQPQHF. The CDR3 DNA follows: TGTGCCAGCAGTTTACTGGACAGCAATCAGCCCCAGCATTTT.

This clonotype was detected only a few times. V and J are TRBV15 and TRBJ2-1, with D unresolved. The germline V gene has CDR1 LNHNV and CDR2 YYDKDF (reference sequence). This CDR3 comprises 15 residues. V was shortened by 1 base and J by 0 bases, with 7 bases between the two germline ends. The CDR3 region has the DNA TGTGCCACCAGCAGAGTCGAGCTCTCCTACAATGAGCAGTTCTTC. Encoded protein: CATSRVELSYNEQFF.

The gene calls are TRBV15 and TRBJ2-5; no firm D call. Germline values: CDR1 LNHNV, CDR2 YYDKDF (reference sequence). CDR3 length equals 13 residues. V was cut by 5 bases and J by 2 bases, with 9 bases left in between. The CDR3 here is CATSLWEQETQYF. Here the CDR3 DNA reads TGTGCCACCAGCCTATGGGAACAAGAGACCCAGTACTTC.

In its sample, this clonotype was seen many times. The V and J genes are TRBV27 and TRBJ1-2; tentative D call: TRBD1 (6 bases). V lost 6 bases to trimming and J lost 8 bases, with 16 bases between them. This CDR3 contains 13 residues. Germline CDR1 is MNHEY and CDR2 is SMNVEV (reference sequence). The CDR3 reads CASSTGSSRGYTF. The CDR3 nucleotides are TGTGCCAGCAGCACAGGGAGTTCGAGGGGCTACACCTTC.

This clonotype was found once. This chain joins TRBV10-3 and TRBJ2-2; 10 bases agree with TRBD2. Germline values: CDR1 ENHRY, CDR2 SYGVKD. This CDR3 region has 12 residues. CDR3 amino acids: CASGRFTGELFF. The CDR3, as DNA: TGTGCTAGCGGGAGGTTCACCGGGGAGCTGTTTTTT.

The chain joins TRBV4-1 to TRBJ2-1, with 10 positions matching TRBD2. The V segment lost 0 bases and the J segment 9 bases; nucleotides outside the gene matches: 11. The CDR3 length is 17 residues. The germline V gene has CDR1 MGHRA and CDR2 YSYEKL. This CDR3 reads CASSQERSLAGEREQFF. CDR3 nucleotides: TGCGCCAGCAGCCAAGAACGGAGTCTAGCGGGGGAACGTGAGCAGTTCTTC.

This chain links TRBV5-1 with TRBJ2-2; TRBD2 matches 7 bases. Germline assignment: CDR1 SGHRS and CDR2 YFSETQ. The CDR3 totals 16 residues. Germline trimming cut 4 bases from V and 4 bases from J; bases unmatched to any gene: 10. The CDR3 DNA sequence: TGCGCCAGCAGCCCCTCGGGGGGAGTGGGCACCGGGGAGCTGTTTTTT. Translated, it gives CASSPSGGVGTGELFF.

This clonotype turned up a few times. V gene TRBV24-1 combines with J gene TRBJ2-1, with D uncertain. Trimming removed 5 bases at V and 9 bases at J, with 10 bases between. Per germline, CDR1 KGHDR and CDR2 SFDVKD. The CDR3 contains 12 residues. DNA for the CDR3: TGTGCCACCAGTGCTCGTTCGCTTGAGCAGTTCTTC. Protein: CATSARSLEQFF.

In this sample, this clonotype turned up a few times. The chain is built from TRBV5-1 and TRBJ1-6; D uncertain. This CDR3 contains 16 residues. V was cut by 4 bases and J by 4 bases, with 15 bases left in between. Germline V gene data show CDR1 as SGHRS and CDR2 as YFSETQ. The CDR3, as DNA: TGCGCCAGCAGCCATGACATCCAGTCATATAATTCACCCCTCCACTTT. Its protein product is CASSHDIQSYNSPLHF.

The gene calls are TRBV10-3 and TRBJ1-1; no clear D gene. The germline V and J ends were trimmed by 2 bases and 3 bases, with 10 bases remaining between them. Per germline, CDR1 ENHRY and CDR2 SYGVKD. The CDR3 runs 14 residues. CDR3 protein: CAISERSEHTEAFF. The CDR3 nucleotides read TGTGCCATCAGTGAGAGGAGCGAACACACTGAAGCTTTCTTT.

This clonotype turned up a few times. The V gene is TRBV20-1, the J gene TRBJ1-1, with a tentative D call TRBD1 (5 bases). This CDR3 comprises 12 residues. Germline-derived CDR1 and CDR2 are DFQATT and SNEGSKA (reference sequence). V was trimmed by 6 bases and J by 4 bases, leaving 12 bases between them. CDR3 sequence (DNA): TGCAGTGCCGGGGCGGGGGTCACTGAAGCTTTCTTT. As protein: CSAGAGVTEAFF.

The table lists this clonotype with many counts. V and J are TRBV10-3 and TRBJ2-7, with D possibly TRBD1 on 5 matching bases. The germline V gene encodes CDR1 ENHRY and CDR2 SYGVKD. V lost 6 bases to trimming and J lost 9 bases, with 15 bases between them. This CDR3 has 12 amino acids. The CDR3: CAIRPDLGPQYF. Written as DNA, the CDR3 is TGTGCCATCAGACCCGACCTGGGGCCGCAGTACTTC.

The chain joins TRBV19 to TRBJ2-1; 12 bases are shared with TRBD2. Unmatched junction bases numbered 7, after V lost 5 bases and J lost 8 bases. The CDR3 runs 15 residues. Looked up from germline, CDR1 is LNHDA and CDR2 is SQIVND (reference sequence). The CDR3 protein is CASSPLTSGGDEQFF. The CDR3, as DNA: TGTGCCAGTAGTCCCTTGACTAGCGGGGGCGATGAGCAGTTCTTC.

Only a few counts were recorded for this clonotype. The V gene is TRBV5-1, the J gene TRBJ2-1, with 7 bases matching TRBD2. From germline, CDR1 is SGHRS and CDR2 YFSETQ. Trimming took 4 bases from V and 3 from J; bases not matched to a gene: 7. CDR3 length: 15 amino acids. The CDR3 region is CASSPGTTRYNEQFF. CDR3 nucleotide sequence: TGCGCCAGCAGCCCGGGGACTACCCGCTACAATGAGCAGTTCTTC.

The rearrangement links TRBV2 to TRBJ2-2; unclear D gene. Germline lookup yields CDR1 SNHLY and CDR2 FYNNEI. The CDR3 sequence is 12 residues long. V lost 7 bases to trimming and J lost 7 bases, with 10 bases between them. The CDR3 protein is CASIPFGGELFF. The CDR3 nucleotides read TGTGCCAGCATTCCGTTCGGCGGGGAGCTGTTTTTT. Complete variable domain (other parts from reference TRBV2 and TRBJ2-2): EPEVTQTPSHQVTQMGQEVILRCVPISNHLYFYWYRQILGQKVEFLVSFYNNEISEKSEIFDDQFSVERPDGSNFTLKIRSTKLEDSAMYFCASIPFGGELFFGEGSRLTVL.

CDR3 sequence reads: CASSSLAGGGAYNEQFF. The DNA for the CDR3 is TGCGCCAGCAGCTCTTTAGCGGGGGGGGGCGCCTACAATGAGCAGTTCTTC. V gene TRBV5-1 combines with J gene TRBJ2-1, with 11 bases aligning to TRBD2. Losses at the gene ends were 3 bases for V and 2 bases for J; bases not matched to a gene: 7. Germline-derived CDR1 and CDR2 are SGHRS and YFSETQ. The CDR3 covers 17 residues.

This rearrangement joins TRBV7-9 to TRBJ1-1; D ambiguous. CDR1 and CDR2 (germline): SEHNR, FQNEAQ (reference sequence). The CDR3 is made up of 13 amino acids. Trimming removed 5 bases at V and 0 bases at J, with 7 bases between. CDR3 bases: TGTGCCAGCAGCACGGCCATGAACACTGAAGCTTTCTTT. This codes for CASSTAMNTEAFF. The full variable domain, with the rest looked up from reference TRBV7-9 and TRBJ1-1, is DTGVSQNPRHKITKRGQNVTFRCDPISEHNRLYWYRQTLGQGPEFLTYFQNEAQLEKSRLLSDRFSAERPKGSFSTLEIQRTEQGDSAMYLCASSTAMNTEAFFGQGTRLTVV.

This clonotype was observed many times. This chain connects TRBV29-1 to TRBJ2-4; tentative D call: TRBD1 (6 bases). Germline lookup yields CDR1 SQVTM and CDR2 ANQGSEA. Between the trimmed V and J ends, which lost 6 bases and 0 bases, there was a span of 9 bases. This CDR3 contains 13 residues. CDR3 sequence: CSVTGLAKNIQYF. CDR3 nucleotides: TGCAGCGTCACAGGGTTAGCCAAAAACATTCAGTACTTC.

The V gene is TRBV6-2 or TRBV6-3, the J gene TRBJ2-5, with D possibly being TRBD2 (6 bases). Between the trimmed V and J ends, which lost 7 bases and 1 base, there was a span of 13 bases. CDR3 length equals 14 residues. The germline V gene encodes CDR1 MNHEY and CDR2 SVGEGT. The CDR3 here is CASTPIGSQETQYF. CDR3 bases: TGTGCCAGCACTCCCATCGGGAGCCAAGAGACCCAGTACTTC.

This chain links TRBV7-9 with TRBJ2-5; 7 bases are shared with TRBD2. Germline V gene data show CDR1 as SEHNR and CDR2 as FQNEAQ (reference sequence). CDR3 length equals 17 residues. The V segment lost 4 bases and the J segment 2 bases; nucleotides outside the gene matches: 13. CDR3 amino acids: CASSSGGSGIYQETQYF. The CDR3 DNA sequence: TGTGCCAGCAGCTCAGGAGGCAGCGGGATATATCAAGAGACCCAGTACTTC.

The chain employs TRBV20-1 and TRBJ1-2, with 7 nucleotides matching TRBD1. This CDR3 has 17 residues. Germline CDR1 reads DFQATT; CDR2 reads SNEGSKA (reference sequence). The V gene end was trimmed by 2 bases and the J gene end by 5 bases; junction bases not matched to a gene: 17. The CDR3 sequence is CSARPGGGLVRVYGYTF. DNA of the CDR3: TGCAGTGCTAGACCAGGGGGAGGTCTTGTGCGCGTGTATGGCTACACCTTC.